The 27 T cell receptor beta chains reported below all come from one sample, sequenced in a study of cytomegalovirus exposure and HLA in healthy donors. Sequenced by immunoSEQ multiplex PCR; TCRdb stores in-frame clones only, minus some. The table records roughly 63,000 clones, roughly 90% of them present only once. The source material was PBMCs. The receptors originated from a woman between 18 and 29 years old in good health and CMV-seronegative.

This chain joins TRBV4-1 and TRBJ2-7, with 11 bases that match TRBD2. Germline trimming cut 3 bases from V and 5 bases from J; bases unmatched to any gene: 6. Germline V gene data show CDR1 as MGHRA and CDR2 as YSYEKL. The CDR3 runs 15 residues. The CDR3 loop is CASSHPGLAGDEQYF. Written as DNA, the CDR3 is TGCGCCAGCAGCCACCCCGGACTAGCGGGCGACGAGCAGTACTTC.

The chain recombines TRBV18 with TRBJ2-7; 7 bases fit TRBD1. The CDR3 consists of 15 residues. Germline V lookup: CDR1 KGHSH, CDR2 LQKENI. V was clipped by 3 bases and J by 4 bases; unmatched bases: 9. CDR3 loop: CASSPIQGTTYEQYF. The DNA for the CDR3 is TGTGCCAGCTCACCGATACAGGGGACGACATACGAGCAGTACTTC. The whole variable domain, remainder taken from reference TRBV18 and TRBJ2-7, is NAGVMQNPRHLVRRRGQEARLRCSPMKGHSHVYWYRQLPEEGLKFMVYLQKENIIDESGMPKERFSAEFPKEGPSILRIQQVVRGDSAAYFCASSPIQGTTYEQYFGPGTRLTVT.

The V and J genes are TRBV5-5 and TRBJ2-7, with D possibly being TRBD1 (6 bases). The CDR3 is 16 residues long. The V end was cut by 4 bases, the J end by 3 bases, with 20 bases between. The germline V gene has CDR1 SGHKS and CDR2 YYEKEE (reference sequence). The CDR3 sequence: CASSLTIITGFYEQYF. The CDR3, as DNA: TGTGCCAGCAGCCTTACGATAATTACAGGGTTCTACGAGCAGTACTTC.

This clone was seen only once. J is TRBJ1-6 and V is TRBV11-1; tentatively, D is TRBD1 (5 bases). Trimming pared 5 bases from V and 10 bases from J, leaving 12 bases between. The CDR3 length is 13 residues. Germline assignment: CDR1 SGHAT and CDR2 FQDESV (reference sequence). CDR3: CASSLAGGSPLHF. CDR3 DNA sequence: TGTGCCAGCAGCCTCGCGGGGGGGTCACCCCTCCACTTT.

V is TRBV4-2 and J is TRBJ2-3; 13 nucleotides align to TRBD2. Germline V gene data show CDR1 as LGHNA and CDR2 as YNFKEQ. V lost 0 bases to trimming and J lost 5 bases; unmatched junction nucleotides: 8. The CDR3 loop spans 18 amino acids. The CDR3 DNA sequence: TGTGCCAGCAGCCAAGATGCCGGACTAGCGGGAGATGTAGATACGCAGTATTTT. This encodes CASSQDAGLAGDVDTQYF.

This clone came up once. This sequence joins TRBV27 and TRBJ1-1; perhaps TRBD1 as D (6 bases). The ends were cut back, 7 bases at V and 4 bases at J, with 19 bases in the middle. The CDR3 extends over 15 amino acids. CDR1 MNHEY and CDR2 SMNVEV come from the germline V gene (reference sequence). Here the CDR3 DNA reads TGTGCCAGCATCCTCCGGGGGGCTGGAAGCACTGAAGCTTTCTTT. Translated, it gives CASILRGAGSTEAFF.

The chain joins TRBV7-2 to TRBJ1-2; D unclear. V lost 5 bases and J 3 bases, leaving 10 bases between the germline ends. The CDR3 totals 13 residues. Germline V gene data show CDR1 as SGHTA and CDR2 as FQGNSA. The CDR3: CASSPLVDYGYTF. CDR3 DNA: TGTGCCAGCAGCCCACTTGTAGACTATGGCTACACCTTC.

V is TRBV27 and J is TRBJ1-4, with TRBD1 identical over 9 bases. The CDR3 extends over 15 amino acids. CDR1 is MNHEY and CDR2 is SMNVEV in the germline V gene (reference sequence). Trimming removed 7 bases from V and 7 bases from J; junction bases left unmatched: 10. CDR3: CASTGQGTKGEKLFF. In DNA, the CDR3 is TGTGCCAGCACCGGACAGGGGACGAAGGGTGAAAAACTGTTTTTT.

This chain joins TRBV4-1 and TRBJ2-7, with 8 bases identical to TRBD2. J lost 2 bases, V lost 0 bases, and 9 bases had no gene match. The CDR3 has 17 residues. CDR1 is MGHRA, CDR2 YSYEKL, per germline. Here the CDR3 reads CASSQEGPTGLAYEQYF. In nucleotides, the CDR3 is TGCGCCAGCAGCCAAGAGGGACCAACGGGACTAGCCTACGAGCAGTACTTC.

The chain is built from TRBV5-1 and TRBJ2-2; the match to TRBD2 covers 12 bases. CDR1 and CDR2 from the germline V gene are SGHRS and YFSETQ. There are 16 residues in the CDR3. Germline trimming cut 2 bases from V and 7 bases from J; bases unmatched to any gene: 6. The CDR3 loop is CASSFRLAGAGGELFF. Here the CDR3 DNA reads TGCGCCAGCAGCTTCCGACTAGCGGGAGCGGGCGGGGAGCTGTTTTTT.

The chain uses TRBV29-1 and TRBJ2-3; D possibly corresponds to TRBD1 (6 bases). CDR3 length: 13 amino acids. The V end lost 7 bases, the J end lost 0 bases, and 11 bases lay between the germline ends. The germline V gene encodes CDR1 SQVTM and CDR2 ANQGSEA. CDR3 nucleotide sequence: TGCAGCGCCGACAGGTCTAGCACAGATACGCAGTATTTT. Its protein is CSADRSSTDTQYF.

This chain joins TRBV6-5 and TRBJ1-2; the D is unclear. CDR1 and CDR2 from the germline V gene are MNHEY and SVGAGI. CDR3 length: 13 residues. V was clipped by 0 bases and J by 7 bases, with 9 bases between them. The CDR3 region is CASSYSRDTGYTF. In nucleotides, the CDR3 is TGTGCCAGCAGTTACTCGAGAGATACTGGCTACACCTTC.

This sequence joins TRBV11-1 and TRBJ2-1; 7 nucleotides match TRBD2. Unmatched junction bases numbered 16, after V lost 1 base and J lost 7 bases. The CDR3 is 18 residues long. Looked up from germline, CDR1 is SGHAT and CDR2 is FQDESV (reference sequence). CDR3 sequence: CASSLVSGYGGGANEQFF. The DNA for the CDR3 is TGTGCCAGCAGCTTAGTTTCAGGGTACGGCGGGGGAGCTAATGAGCAGTTCTTC.

This clone appeared a few times. The J gene is TRBJ2-3, the V gene TRBV19; D might be TRBD2 (5 bases). CDR1 LNHDA and CDR2 SQIVND come from the germline V gene (reference sequence). The CDR3 has 14 residues. Trimming took 5 bases from V and 2 from J, leaving 11 bases between them. The CDR3 spells CASSPPDYTDTQYF. For the CDR3, the DNA is TGTGCCAGTAGTCCCCCCGACTACACAGATACGCAGTATTTT. The full variable domain, completed using reference TRBV19 and TRBJ2-3, is DGGITQSPKYLFRKEGQNVTLSCEQNLNHDAMYWYRQDPGQGLRLIYYSQIVNDFQKGDIAEGYSVSREKKESFPLTVTSAQKNPTAFYLCASSPPDYTDTQYFGPGTRLTVL.

The rearrangement uses TRBV28 and TRBJ1-2; 7 nucleotides match TRBD1. V shed 5 bases, J shed 3 bases, and the junction held 6 bases outside the gene matches. Germline V gene sequence: CDR1 MDHEN, CDR2 SYDVKM. The length of the CDR3 is 14 residues. CDR3 sequence: CASSPSTGDYGYTF. The CDR3 DNA sequence: TGTGCCAGCAGTCCGTCTACAGGGGACTATGGCTACACCTTC.

The J gene is TRBJ2-3, the V gene TRBV7-8, with 9 bases matching TRBD2. The CDR3 loop spans 16 amino acids. V shed 1 base, J shed 3 bases, and the junction held 5 bases outside the gene matches. Germline V gene data show CDR1 as SGHVS and CDR2 as FQNEAQ. The CDR3 loop reads CASSLVGSGGTDTQYF. DNA for the CDR3: TGTGCCAGCAGCTTAGTCGGGAGCGGGGGGACAGATACGCAGTATTTT.

This clone came up once. The J gene is TRBJ2-1, the V gene TRBV4-1; TRBD2 agrees at 7 bases. The CDR3 contains 16 residues. V was pared by 2 bases and J by 0 bases, with 4 bases of the junction left unmatched. Germline CDR1 reads MGHRA; CDR2 reads YSYEKL. The CDR3 region is CASSQLAGRSYNEQFF. The CDR3 nucleotides are TGCGCCAGCAGCCAATTAGCGGGCCGCTCCTACAATGAGCAGTTCTTC.

In regard to this clone: This sample also contains other DNA sequences that code for the same CDR3. The J gene is TRBJ1-2, the V gene TRBV6-5, with 12 nucleotides matching TRBD1. Losses at the gene ends were 10 bases for V and 8 bases for J; bases not matched to a gene: 8. The CDR3 has 13 amino acids. CDR1 and CDR2 (germline): MNHEY, SVGAGI. The CDR3 loop reads CATVGQGAGGYTF. The DNA for the CDR3 is TGTGCCACCGTGGGACAGGGGGCTGGAGGCTACACCTTC.

The V call is TRBV6-4, the J call TRBJ2-3; 10 bases match TRBD2. CDR3 size: 15 residues. Germline-derived CDR1 and CDR2 are MRHNA and SNTAGT. V lost 8 bases to trimming and J lost 2 bases; unmatched junction nucleotides: 7. CDR3: CASRRLAGLTDTQYF. CDR3 coding DNA: TGTGCCAGCCGTAGACTAGCGGGCCTCACAGATACGCAGTATTTT.

The CDR3 sequence is CASSLEREANYGYTF. CDR3 in DNA: TGTGCCAGCAGCTTGGAGCGTGAAGCTAACTATGGCTACACCTTC. This chain joins TRBV5-5 and TRBJ1-2; D is unclear. The CDR3 is 15 residues long. The V gene's germline CDR1 is SGHKS and CDR2 YYEKEE (reference sequence). Between the trimmed V and J ends, which lost 0 bases and 0 bases, there was a span of 9 bases.

The chain couples TRBV7-6 to TRBJ2-7, with 8 bases identical to TRBD2. Germline CDR1 reads SGHVS; CDR2 reads FNYEAQ. The CDR3 runs 16 residues. Germline trimming cut 5 bases from V and 3 bases from J; bases unmatched to any gene: 12. The DNA for the CDR3 is TGTGCCAGCAGCATCTCCTCGGCGGGGGGAGACTACGAGCAGTACTTC. Protein sequence: CASSISSAGGDYEQYF.

V gene TRBV14 combines with J gene TRBJ2-7; the match to TRBD2 covers 12 bases. The germline CDR1 and CDR2 sequences are SGHDN and FVKESK. The CDR3 covers 19 residues. Germline trimming cut 1 base from V and 2 bases from J; bases unmatched to any gene: 12. This CDR3 reads CASSQVRLAGATSTYEQYF. DNA for the CDR3: TGTGCCAGCAGCCAAGTTCGACTAGCGGGAGCTACTTCAACCTACGAGCAGTACTTC.

V is TRBV19 and J is TRBJ2-2; D uncertain. This CDR3 has 12 amino acids. The germline V gene encodes CDR1 LNHDA and CDR2 SQIVND (reference sequence). The germline V and J ends were trimmed by 3 bases and 4 bases, with 3 bases remaining between them. The CDR3 coding sequence is TGTGCCAGTAGTATCATCACCGGGGAGCTGTTTTTT. This codes for CASSIITGELFF. Full variable domain (missing parts from reference TRBV19 and TRBJ2-2): DGGITQSPKYLFRKEGQNVTLSCEQNLNHDAMYWYRQDPGQGLRLIYYSQIVNDFQKGDIAEGYSVSREKKESFPLTVTSAQKNPTAFYLCASSIITGELFFGEGSRLTVL.

This clone was observed a few times. V and J are TRBV7-2 and TRBJ2-7; 10 nucleotides align to TRBD1. Germline-derived CDR1 and CDR2 are SGHTA and FQGNSA. V dropped 6 bases and J dropped 2; count of bases not matched to a gene: 10. The CDR3 loop spans 16 amino acids. The CDR3: CASRYSSGTGAYEQYF. DNA for the CDR3: TGTGCCAGCAGGTATTCATCCGGGACAGGGGCCTACGAGCAGTACTTC.

The chain combines TRBV9 with TRBJ2-1, with TRBD2 identical over 7 bases. Per germline, CDR1 SGDLS and CDR2 YYNGEE. The CDR3 runs 15 residues. After removal of 0 bases from V and 9 bases from J, the junction contained 9 bases not matched to a gene. CDR3 sequence reads: CASSVGGGRAGEQFF. The CDR3 nucleotides read TGTGCCAGCAGCGTAGGTGGAGGGAGGGCCGGTGAGCAGTTCTTC.

By its share, this clone is medium-sized. The chain is built from TRBV7-9 and TRBJ1-6, with TRBD1 identical over 11 bases. V was pared by 5 bases and J by 8 bases, with 5 bases of the junction left unmatched. Per germline, CDR1 SEHNR and CDR2 FQNEAQ (reference sequence). The length of the CDR3 is 15 residues. The CDR3 DNA is TGTGCCAGCAGCCCAAGGGACAGGGGGGATTCACCCCTCCACTTT. Translating it yields CASSPRDRGDSPLHF.

This chain's CDR3 is CASSEFGGSSYEQYF. CDR3 bases: TGTGCCAGCAGTGAATTTGGAGGGAGCTCCTACGAGCAGTACTTC. The gene calls are TRBV6-1 and TRBJ2-7, with D possibly matching TRBD2 (6 bases). The CDR3 is 15 residues long. The V and J ends lost 2 bases and 0 bases respectively, with 11 bases between them. The germline gives CDR1 MNHNS, CDR2 SASEGT.